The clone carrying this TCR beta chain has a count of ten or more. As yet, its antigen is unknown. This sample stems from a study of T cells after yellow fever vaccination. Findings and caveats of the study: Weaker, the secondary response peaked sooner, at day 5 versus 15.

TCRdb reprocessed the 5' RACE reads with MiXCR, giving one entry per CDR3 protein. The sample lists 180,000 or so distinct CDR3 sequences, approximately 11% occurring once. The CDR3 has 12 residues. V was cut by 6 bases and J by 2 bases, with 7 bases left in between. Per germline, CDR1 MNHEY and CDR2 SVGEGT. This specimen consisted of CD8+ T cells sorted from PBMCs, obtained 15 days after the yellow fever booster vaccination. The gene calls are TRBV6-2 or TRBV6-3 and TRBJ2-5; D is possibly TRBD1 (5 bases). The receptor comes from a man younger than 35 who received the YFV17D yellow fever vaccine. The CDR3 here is CASSDSQETQYF. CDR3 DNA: TGTGCCAGCAGCGACAGTCAAGAGACCCAGTACTTC.